These 19 T cell receptor beta chains were all obtained from the same sample, sequenced in a study of blood T cell repertoires in COVID-19. The method was immunoSEQ multiplex PCR; TCRdb's version includes in-frame clones alone and lacks a portion of them. The sample consists of fewer than 150,000 clones, 88% of them appearing once. The sample consisted of peripheral blood. These receptors originate from a man between 45 and 60 years old with active or convalescent COVID-19.

This clone was detected once. This chain connects TRBV29-1 to TRBJ2-7; D call uncertain. This CDR3 spans 12 amino acids. V was pared by 1 base and J by 0 bases, with 4 bases between. The V gene's germline CDR1 is SQVTM and CDR2 ANQGSEA. The CDR3 DNA reads TGCAGCGTTGAAGTGGCCTCCTACGAGCAGTACTTC. It translates to CSVEVASYEQYF.

The chain combines TRBV28 with TRBJ1-2; 8 bases line up with TRBD1. Trimming removed 3 bases from V and 3 bases from J; junction bases left unmatched: 18. The CDR3 consists of 19 residues. CDR1 is MDHEN, CDR2 SYDVKM, per germline. The CDR3 sequence: CASSLRYRIGQGEDYGYTF. The CDR3 DNA is TGTGCCAGCAGTTTGCGTTACCGGATAGGACAGGGAGAGGACTATGGCTACACCTTC.

The V call is TRBV7-6, the J call TRBJ2-1, with D possibly TRBD2 on 6 matching bases. The V and J ends lost 5 bases and 9 bases respectively, with 11 bases between them. CDR3 length: 12 amino acids. Per the germline V gene, CDR1 is SGHVS and CDR2 is FNYEAQ. The chain's CDR3 is CASSKLGGEQFF. Written as DNA, the CDR3 is TGTGCCAGCAGCAAACTCGGGGGTGAGCAGTTCTTC.

This clone has a single count. The CDR3 coding sequence is TGTGCCATCAGTGATCAGGGGGGCACTAACTATGGCTACACCTTC. It translates to CAISDQGGTNYGYTF. The chain combines TRBV10-3 with TRBJ1-2; 7 bases agree with TRBD1. Trimming at V came to 3 bases and at J to 0 bases, leaving 4 bases not matched to a gene. This CDR3 is 15 amino acids long. Germline V lookup: CDR1 ENHRY, CDR2 SYGVKD.

On this clone: The junction departs from germline at one end; a sequencing error may be responsible. J is TRBJ1-4 and V is TRBV5-5; 12 bases fit TRBD1. Germline CDR1 and CDR2: SGHKS and YYEKEE (reference sequence). The CDR3 runs to 15 residues. The CDR3 region is CASSWGQGAKEKLFF. In DNA form, the CDR3 reads TGTGCCAGCAGCTGGGGACAGGGGGCTAAAGAAAAACTGTTTTTT. Full variable domain (missing parts from reference TRBV5-5 and TRBJ1-4): DAGVTQSPTHLIKTRGQQVTLRCSPISGHKSVSWYQQVLGQGPQFIFQYYEKEERGRGNFPDRFSARQFPNYSSELNVNALLLGDSALYLCASSWGQGAKEKLFFGSGTQLSVL.

The rearrangement joins TRBV9 to TRBJ1-6; no reliable D call. Germline CDR1 SGDLS, CDR2 YYNGEE. This CDR3 region has 13 residues. The V end lost 0 bases, the J end lost 10 bases, and 8 bases lay between the germline ends. CDR3 in amino acids: CASSVDGSSPLHF. CDR3 bases: TGTGCCAGCAGCGTAGATGGGAGCTCACCCCTCCACTTT.

This chain links TRBV4-1 with TRBJ2-6, with 14 bases aligning to TRBD2. CDR1 and CDR2 from the germline V gene are MGHRA and YSYEKL. This CDR3 has 17 amino acids. V gave up 6 bases and J gave up 4 bases; unmatched junction bases: 5. This chain's CDR3 is CASSQGLAGAGANVLTF. The CDR3 DNA reads as TGCGCCAGCAGTCAGGGACTAGCGGGAGCCGGGGCCAACGTCCTGACTTTC.

This clone is a singleton in its sample. The chain carries TRBV5-4 and TRBJ1-1, with a weak D call TRBD1 (6 bases). CDR1 is SGHNT, CDR2 YYREEE, per germline (reference sequence). Trimming shortened V by 6 bases and J by 0 bases, and 9 bases separated the two germline ends. This CDR3 region has 13 residues. The CDR3 nucleotides read TGTGCCAGCAACAGGGTCCTGAACACTGAAGCTTTCTTT. Its translation: CASNRVLNTEAFF.

V gene TRBV6-2 or TRBV6-3 combines with J gene TRBJ2-1, with D unresolved. CDR3 size: 11 residues. Germline assignment: CDR1 MNHEY and CDR2 SVGEGT. The V end was cut by 2 bases, the J end by 9 bases, with 5 bases between. The CDR3 DNA reads as TGTGCCAGCAGTTACGAGCGTGAGCAGTTCTTC. This gives the protein CASSYEREQFF.

The chain is built from TRBV7-2 and TRBJ2-7, with 10 bases identical to TRBD1. The CDR3 sequence is 15 residues long. V lost 4 bases, J lost 1 base, and 4 bases stayed unmatched. Germline values: CDR1 SGHTA, CDR2 FQGNSA. The CDR3 here is CASSSRTGGSYEQYF. Here the CDR3 DNA reads TGTGCCAGCAGCTCGCGGACAGGGGGGTCCTACGAGCAGTACTTC.

CDR3 sequence (DNA): TGTGCCAGCAAGCAGGCTATGAACACTGAAGCTTTCTTT. This codes for CASKQAMNTEAFF. This chain uses TRBV14 with TRBJ1-1; D gene unclear. V was pared by 7 bases and J by 0 bases, with 9 bases between. The CDR3 loop spans 13 amino acids. CDR1 SGHDN and CDR2 FVKESK come from the germline V gene. Full variable domain (missing parts from reference TRBV14 and TRBJ1-1): EAGVTQFPSHSVIEKGQTVTLRCDPISGHDNLYWYRRVMGKEIKFLLHFVKESKQDESGMPNNRFLAERTGGTYSTLKVQPAELEDSGVYFCASKQAMNTEAFFGQGTRLTVV.

The V call is TRBV24-1, the J call TRBJ1-1, with unresolved D. Trimming took 5 bases from V and 1 from J, leaving 13 bases between them. Germline values: CDR1 KGHDR, CDR2 SFDVKD. CDR3 length: 15 residues. The CDR3 DNA reads TGTGCCACCAGTGCTCGCGCGGGATCGAACACTGAAGCTTTCTTT. As protein: CATSARAGSNTEAFF.

J is TRBJ2-1 and V is TRBV5-5; TRBD1 matches 11 bases. Looked up from germline, CDR1 is SGHKS and CDR2 is YYEKEE (reference sequence). The CDR3 has 14 amino acids. V lost 3 bases and J lost 7; bases outside the gene matches: 3. The CDR3 bases are TGTGCCAGCAGCTCCGGACAGGGGGCGAATGAGCAGTTCTTC. Protein sequence: CASSSGQGANEQFF. Complete variable domain (other parts from reference TRBV5-5 and TRBJ2-1): DAGVTQSPTHLIKTRGQQVTLRCSPISGHKSVSWYQQVLGQGPQFIFQYYEKEERGRGNFPDRFSARQFPNYSSELNVNALLLGDSALYLCASSSGQGANEQFFGPGTRLTVL.

The chain combines TRBV19 with TRBJ1-5; a possible D gene is TRBD1 (5 bases). The germline V gene has CDR1 LNHDA and CDR2 SQIVND (reference sequence). The CDR3 extends over 16 amino acids. Trimming cost V 6 bases and J 5 bases, with 20 bases left between them. The CDR3 is CASRGRDGLSHQPQHF. As DNA, the CDR3 is TGTGCCAGTAGGGGGAGGGACGGGCTATCTCATCAGCCCCAGCATTTT. The complete variable domain, with remaining parts taken from reference TRBV19 and TRBJ1-5, reads DGGITQSPKYLFRKEGQNVTLSCEQNLNHDAMYWYRQDPGQGLRLIYYSQIVNDFQKGDIAEGYSVSREKKESFPLTVTSAQKNPTAFYLCASRGRDGLSHQPQHFGDGTRLSIL.

The chain couples TRBV20-1 to TRBJ2-3, with D possibly being TRBD2 (5 bases). Germline CDR1 is DFQATT and CDR2 is SNEGSKA (reference sequence). The V end lost 3 bases, the J end lost 12 bases, and 10 bases lay between the germline ends. The length of the CDR3 is 10 residues. CDR3 coding DNA: TGCAGTGCTAGTGAGCGGCCCCAGTATTTT. This encodes CSASERPQYF.

The V and J genes are TRBV7-3 and TRBJ2-2; D is undetermined. V was cut by 0 bases and J by 3 bases, with 5 bases left in between. Germline V lookup: CDR1 SGHTA, CDR2 FQGTGA. CDR3 size: 14 residues. This chain's CDR3 is CASSLTSYTGELFF. CDR3 nucleotide sequence: TGTGCCAGCAGCTTAACCAGTTACACCGGGGAGCTGTTTTTT.

This chain links TRBV6-5 with TRBJ1-5; 7 nucleotides line up with TRBD1. The CDR3 is 15 amino acids. Per germline, CDR1 MNHEY and CDR2 SVGAGI. After removal of 6 bases from V and 1 base from J, the junction contained 6 bases not matched to a gene. The CDR3 sequence: CASSLQGVSNQPQHF. The CDR3 bases are TGTGCCAGCAGCCTCCAGGGGGTCAGCAATCAGCCCCAGCATTTT.

V is TRBV4-1 and J is TRBJ2-2, with 7 bases that match TRBD1. The CDR3 has 16 amino acids. The ends lost 1 base at V and 5 bases at J; junction bases unmatched: 7. CDR1 is MGHRA, CDR2 YSYEKL, per germline. The CDR3 here is CASSQGRGQRTGELFF. CDR3 nucleotide sequence: TGCGCCAGCAGCCAAGGTAGGGGGCAGAGGACCGGGGAGCTGTTTTTT.

This clone was counted between two and nine times. The J gene is TRBJ2-3, the V gene TRBV12-3 or TRBV12-4, with TRBD2 matching over 9 bases. J gave up 4 bases and V 6 bases, and 2 bases lay outside the gene matches. The CDR3 contains 13 residues. The CDR3 reads CASSRLAADTQYF. DNA for the CDR3: TGTGCCAGCAGCAGACTAGCGGCAGATACGCAGTATTTT.